What follows describes a single TCR beta chain. The data were taken from a study of control samples from healthy donors and cancer patients. The protocol was immunoSEQ multiplex PCR, while the TCRdb copy is restricted to in-frame clones and leaves out a portion. The data show approximately 210,000 clones, around 90% seen once. The CDR3 contains 14 residues. Trimming removed 4 bases from V and 6 bases from J; junction bases left unmatched: 4. CDR1 and CDR2 from the germline V gene are LGHNT and FRNRAP. This TCR was sampled from a man under 40 in good health. The chain joins TRBV12-5 to TRBJ1-2; 11 positions match TRBD1. Source material: blood. The CDR3 protein is CASGYGQGANGYTF. CDR3 sequence (DNA): TGTGCTAGTGGTTATGGACAGGGGGCTAATGGCTACACCTTC.